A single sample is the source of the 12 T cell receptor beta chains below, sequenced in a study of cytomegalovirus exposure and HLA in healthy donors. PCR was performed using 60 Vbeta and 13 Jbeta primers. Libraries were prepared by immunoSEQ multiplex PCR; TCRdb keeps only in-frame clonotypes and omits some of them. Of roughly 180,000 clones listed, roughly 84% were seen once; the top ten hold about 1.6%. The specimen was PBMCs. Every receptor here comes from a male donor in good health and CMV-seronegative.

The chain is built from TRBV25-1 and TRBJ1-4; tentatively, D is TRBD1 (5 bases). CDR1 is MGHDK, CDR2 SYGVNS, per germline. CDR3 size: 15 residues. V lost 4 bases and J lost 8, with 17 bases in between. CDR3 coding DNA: TGTGCCAGCAGTGTCGACAGAAATGGATGGGAAAAACTGTTTTTT. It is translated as CASSVDRNGWEKLFF.

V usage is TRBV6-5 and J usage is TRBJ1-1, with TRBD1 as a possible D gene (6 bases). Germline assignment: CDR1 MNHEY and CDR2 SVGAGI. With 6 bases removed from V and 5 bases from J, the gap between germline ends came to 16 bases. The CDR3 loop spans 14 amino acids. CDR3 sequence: CASRRDTRGTEAFF. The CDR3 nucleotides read TGTGCCAGCAGAAGGGACACCAGGGGAACTGAAGCTTTCTTT.

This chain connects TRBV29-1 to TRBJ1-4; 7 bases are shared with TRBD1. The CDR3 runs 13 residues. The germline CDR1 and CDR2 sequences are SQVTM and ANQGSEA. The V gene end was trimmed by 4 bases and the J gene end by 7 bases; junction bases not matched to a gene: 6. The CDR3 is CSVAAGGGEKLFF. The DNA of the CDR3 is TGCAGCGTTGCGGCAGGGGGAGGTGAAAAACTGTTTTTT.

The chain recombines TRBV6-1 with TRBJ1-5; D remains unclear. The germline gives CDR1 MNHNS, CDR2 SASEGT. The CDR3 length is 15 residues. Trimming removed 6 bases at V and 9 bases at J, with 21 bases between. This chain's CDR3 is CASSQNRNPEWPQHF. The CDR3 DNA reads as TGTGCCAGCAGCCAAAACAGAAACCCCGAATGGCCCCAGCATTTT.

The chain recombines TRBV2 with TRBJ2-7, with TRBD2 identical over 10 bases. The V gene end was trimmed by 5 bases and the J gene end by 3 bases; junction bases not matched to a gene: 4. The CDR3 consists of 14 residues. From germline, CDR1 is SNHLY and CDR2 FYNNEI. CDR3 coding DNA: TGTGCCAGCAGTTGGACTAGCGGATACTACGAGCAGTACTTC. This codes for CASSWTSGYYEQYF.

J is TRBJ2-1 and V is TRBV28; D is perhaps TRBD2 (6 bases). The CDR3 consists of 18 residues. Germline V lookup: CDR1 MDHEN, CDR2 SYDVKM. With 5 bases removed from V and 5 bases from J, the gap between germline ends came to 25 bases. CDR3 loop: CASSAGRSRGPINNEQFF. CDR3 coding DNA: TGTGCCAGCAGTGCGGGACGTAGCCGTGGTCCCATAAACAATGAGCAGTTCTTC.

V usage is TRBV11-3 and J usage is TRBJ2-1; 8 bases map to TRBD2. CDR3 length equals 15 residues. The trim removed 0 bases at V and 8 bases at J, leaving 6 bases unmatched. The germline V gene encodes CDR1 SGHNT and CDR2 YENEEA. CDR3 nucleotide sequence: TGTGCCAGCAGCTTAGATAGTAGCGGGATCTATGAGCAGTTCTTC. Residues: CASSLDSSGIYEQFF.

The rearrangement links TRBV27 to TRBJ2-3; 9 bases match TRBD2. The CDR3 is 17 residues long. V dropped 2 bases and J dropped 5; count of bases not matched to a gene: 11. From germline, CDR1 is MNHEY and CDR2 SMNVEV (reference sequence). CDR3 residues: CASSLLAGTTVGDTQYF. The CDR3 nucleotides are TGTGCCAGCAGTTTACTAGCGGGGACTACCGTAGGAGATACGCAGTATTTT.

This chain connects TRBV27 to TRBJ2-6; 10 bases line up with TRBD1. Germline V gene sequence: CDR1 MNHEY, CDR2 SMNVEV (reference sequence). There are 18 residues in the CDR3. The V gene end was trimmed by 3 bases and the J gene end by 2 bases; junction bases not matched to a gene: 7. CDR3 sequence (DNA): TGTGCCAGCAGTTTCATGGGACAGGGGTTCCCTGGGGCCAACGTCCTGACTTTC. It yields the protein CASSFMGQGFPGANVLTF.

The CDR3: CASSGTVDSNQPQHF. The CDR3 coding sequence is TGTGCCAGTAGTGGGACAGTTGATAGCAATCAGCCCCAGCATTTT. The chain recombines TRBV19 with TRBJ1-5; 7 bases agree with TRBD1. The CDR3 spans 15 residues. V trimming: 5 bases; J trimming: 0 bases; junction bases outside the gene matches: 4. Germline CDR1 and CDR2: LNHDA and SQIVND (reference sequence).

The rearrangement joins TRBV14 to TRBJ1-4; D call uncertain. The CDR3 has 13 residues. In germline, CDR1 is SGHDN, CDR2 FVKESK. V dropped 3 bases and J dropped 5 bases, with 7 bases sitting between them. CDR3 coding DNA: TGTGCCAGCAGCCACAGGCAAAATGAAAAACTGTTTTTT. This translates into CASSHRQNEKLFF.

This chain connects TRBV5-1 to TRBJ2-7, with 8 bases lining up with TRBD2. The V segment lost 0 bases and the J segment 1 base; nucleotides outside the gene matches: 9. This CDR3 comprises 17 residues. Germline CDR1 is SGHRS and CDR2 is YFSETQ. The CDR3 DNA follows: TGCGCCAGCAGCTTGGACATACTAGCGGTAAGGTCCTACGAGCAGTACTTC. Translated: CASSLDILAVRSYEQYF.